These T cell receptor beta chains were read from a single sample in a study of OX40 agonist ivuxolimab in advanced cancers. Generated by immunoSEQ multiplex PCR, the TCRdb table keeps only in-frame clones and is missing some. This table holds roughly 83,000 clones, under 95% found once. Here the sequenced sample was CD4+ or CD8+ T cells sorted from blood, taken in a trial of the OX40 agonist ivuxolimab. These receptor sequences come from an adult with an advanced solid tumor such as melanoma, head and neck, liver or kidney cancer. Each CDR3 is given with its conserved first and last residue. Fields, in order: CDR3 protein, CDR3 DNA, clone size, D gene, V gene, J gene. The D gene is left open where the match is weak. Clone size is shown for a subset of rows, as once, few, many or a class of expanded clone.

CDR3aa: CASSQDGGEGNQPQHF
CDR3nt: TGCGCCAGCAGCCAAGATGGAGGGGAAGGCAATCAGCCCCAGCATTTT
abundance: NA
d_gene: NA
v_gene: TRBV4-3
j_gene: TRBJ1-5

CDR3aa: CASSAYETQYF
CDR3nt: TGTGCCAGCAGTGCCTATGAGACCCAGTACTTC
abundance: once
d_gene: NA
v_gene: TRBV25-1
j_gene: TRBJ2-5

CDR3aa: CASSQVAGYTGELFF
CDR3nt: TGTGCCAGCAGCCAGGTAGCGGGATACACCGGGGAGCTGTTTTTT
abundance: NA
d_gene: TRBD2
v_gene: TRBV14
j_gene: TRBJ2-2

CDR3aa: CASTPEGVPSETQYF
CDR3nt: TGTGCCAGCACCCCAGAGGGGGTGCCCTCCGAGACCCAGTACTTC
abundance: once
d_gene: NA
v_gene: TRBV9
j_gene: TRBJ2-5

CDR3aa: CSVEGISSYNEQFF
CDR3nt: TGCAGCGTTGAGGGGATTAGCTCCTACAATGAGCAGTTCTTC
abundance: NA
d_gene: NA
v_gene: TRBV29-1
j_gene: TRBJ2-1

CDR3aa: CAWSVVRGYSGNTIYF
CDR3nt: TGTGCCTGGAGTGTAGTTCGGGGCTACTCTGGAAACACCATATATTTT
abundance: NA
d_gene: NA
v_gene: TRBV30
j_gene: TRBJ1-3

CDR3aa: CASSSGTSKGDTQYF
CDR3nt: TGTGCCAGCAGCTCGGGGACTAGCAAGGGAGATACGCAGTATTTT
abundance: few
d_gene: TRBD2
v_gene: TRBV11-2
j_gene: TRBJ2-3

CDR3aa: CASSEAQGLDSNEQFF
CDR3nt: TGTGCCAGCAGTGAAGCGCAGGGACTAGATTCCAATGAGCAGTTCTTC
abundance: NA
d_gene: TRBD2
v_gene: TRBV2
j_gene: TRBJ2-1

CDR3aa: CASSLNRAVRSPIYF
CDR3nt: TGTGCCAGCAGCTTAAATAGGGCCGTTAGGTCCCCCATATATTTT
abundance: once
d_gene: NA
v_gene: TRBV7-3
j_gene: TRBJ1-3

CDR3aa: CASSQDLADLYNEQFF
CDR3nt: TGCGCCAGCAGCCAAGATCTAGCGGACCTCTACAATGAGCAGTTCTTC
abundance: once
d_gene: TRBD2
v_gene: TRBV4-3
j_gene: TRBJ2-1

CDR3aa: CASSPYVAGIITDTQYF
CDR3nt: TGTGCCAGCAGCCCCTATGTGGCAGGGATTATCACAGATACGCAGTATTTT
abundance: NA
d_gene: NA
v_gene: TRBV7-9
j_gene: TRBJ2-3

CDR3aa: CASSEREGEGTEAFF
CDR3nt: TGTGCCAGCAGTGAAAGGGAAGGGGAGGGCACTGAAGCTTTCTTT
abundance: once
d_gene: NA
v_gene: TRBV6-1
j_gene: TRBJ1-1

CDR3aa: CASSSILGYGYTF
CDR3nt: TGTGCCAGCAGTTCCATTCTAGGGTATGGCTACACCTTC
abundance: NA
d_gene: NA
v_gene: TRBV28
j_gene: TRBJ1-2

CDR3aa: CASSVDSGKTEAFF
CDR3nt: TGTGCCAGCAGCGTAGATTCGGGGAAAACTGAAGCTTTCTTT
abundance: NA
d_gene: NA
v_gene: TRBV9
j_gene: TRBJ1-1

CDR3aa: CASSAPYPGYSSTDTQYF
CDR3nt: TGTGCCAGCAGCGCCCCGTACCCCGGGTATTCTAGCACAGATACGCAGTATTTT
abundance: NA
d_gene: NA
v_gene: TRBV9
j_gene: TRBJ2-3

CDR3aa: CASSLQPRASGEKLFF
CDR3nt: TGTGCCAGCAGTCTCCAACCCAGGGCTTCAGGTGAAAAACTGTTTTTT
abundance: NA
d_gene: NA
v_gene: TRBV28
j_gene: TRBJ1-4

CDR3aa: CASSLGLNSPLHF
CDR3nt: TGTGCCAGCAGCTTGGGACTAAATTCACCCCTCCACTTT
abundance: NA
d_gene: NA
v_gene: TRBV11-3
j_gene: TRBJ1-6

CDR3aa: CAWSAGVQAFF
CDR3nt: TGTGCCTGGAGTGCGGGGGTACAAGCTTTCTTT
abundance: few
d_gene: NA
v_gene: TRBV30
j_gene: TRBJ1-1

CDR3aa: CASSFDGNQPQHF
CDR3nt: TGTGCCAGCAGTTTCGACGGGAATCAGCCCCAGCATTTT
abundance: NA
d_gene: NA
v_gene: TRBV28
j_gene: TRBJ1-5

CDR3aa: CASSGGPYEQYF
CDR3nt: TGTGCCAGCAGTGGGGGCCCCTACGAGCAGTACTTC
abundance: NA
d_gene: NA
v_gene: TRBV25-1
j_gene: TRBJ2-7

CDR3aa: CSVEDPRGLTDTQYF
CDR3nt: TGCAGCGTTGAAGACCCACGGGGGCTCACAGATACGCAGTATTTT
abundance: NA
d_gene: NA
v_gene: TRBV29-1
j_gene: TRBJ2-3

CDR3aa: CASSGASDEQFF
CDR3nt: TGTGCCAGTTCGGGGGCAAGCGATGAGCAGTTCTTC
abundance: NA
d_gene: NA
v_gene: TRBV19
j_gene: TRBJ2-1

CDR3aa: CASSIGTGTEAFF
CDR3nt: TGTGCCAGTAGTATAGGGACAGGTACTGAAGCTTTCTTT
abundance: once
d_gene: TRBD1
v_gene: TRBV19
j_gene: TRBJ1-1

CDR3aa: CASTGGGGYTF
CDR3nt: TGTGCCAGCACCGGAGGAGGTGGCTACACCTTC
abundance: NA
d_gene: NA
v_gene: TRBV6-5
j_gene: TRBJ1-2

CDR3aa: CASSKVRQGEETQYF
CDR3nt: TGTGCCAGCAGCAAAGTAAGACAGGGTGAAGAGACCCAGTACTTC
abundance: NA
d_gene: NA
v_gene: TRBV21-1
j_gene: TRBJ2-5

CDR3aa: CASSWFFGFTHEQFF
CDR3nt: TGTGCCAGCAGTTGGTTTTTCGGGTTCACCCATGAGCAGTTCTTC
abundance: NA
d_gene: NA
v_gene: TRBV27
j_gene: TRBJ2-1

CDR3aa: CASSQEAGGNTIYF
CDR3nt: TGTGCCAGCAGCCAAGAGGCTGGAGGAAACACCATATATTTT
abundance: NA
d_gene: NA
v_gene: TRBV4-2
j_gene: TRBJ1-3

CDR3aa: CASSLDVGSAKNIQYF
CDR3nt: TGTGCCAGCAGCTTAGACGTGGGGTCGGCCAAAAACATTCAGTACTTC
abundance: NA
d_gene: NA
v_gene: TRBV7-8
j_gene: TRBJ2-4

CDR3aa: CASSVVPNEQFF
CDR3nt: TGTGCCAGCAGCGTAGTTCCGAATGAGCAGTTCTTC
abundance: NA
d_gene: NA
v_gene: TRBV9
j_gene: TRBJ2-1

CDR3aa: CASSQTGGRSPLHF
CDR3nt: TGTGCCAGCAGCCAAACAGGGGGCCGTTCACCCCTCCACTTT
abundance: NA
d_gene: TRBD1
v_gene: TRBV6-4
j_gene: TRBJ1-6

CDR3aa: CASSLWGGTDTQYF
CDR3nt: TGTGCCAGCAGTTTATGGGGGGGCACAGATACGCAGTATTTT
abundance: NA
d_gene: NA
v_gene: TRBV27
j_gene: TRBJ2-3

CDR3aa: CASSNSGIFTGELFF
CDR3nt: TGTGCCAGTAGTAACTCCGGGATTTTCACCGGGGAGCTGTTTTTT
abundance: NA
d_gene: NA
v_gene: TRBV19
j_gene: TRBJ2-2

CDR3aa: CASSLGGTGDQPQHF
CDR3nt: TGTGCCAGCAGCTTAGGAGGGACAGGGGATCAGCCCCAGCATTTT
abundance: NA
d_gene: TRBD1
v_gene: TRBV13
j_gene: TRBJ1-5

CDR3aa: CASSPSNEQFF
CDR3nt: TGTGCCAGCAGCCCCTCGAATGAGCAGTTCTTC
abundance: NA
d_gene: NA
v_gene: TRBV7-9
j_gene: TRBJ2-1

CDR3aa: CASSQGPGGDTEAFF
CDR3nt: TGCGCCAGCAGCCAAGGTCCGGGGGGGGACACTGAAGCTTTCTTT
abundance: NA
d_gene: NA
v_gene: TRBV4-3
j_gene: TRBJ1-1

CDR3aa: CASRVGAANTEAFF
CDR3nt: TGTGCCAGCAGGGTAGGGGCGGCGAACACTGAAGCTTTCTTT
abundance: NA
d_gene: NA
v_gene: TRBV27
j_gene: TRBJ1-1

CDR3aa: CASREGQAANYGYTF
CDR3nt: TGTGCCAGCAGGGAAGGACAGGCAGCTAACTATGGCTACACCTTC
abundance: once
d_gene: TRBD1
v_gene: TRBV28
j_gene: TRBJ1-2

CDR3aa: CASSEFGLAVSTDTQYF
CDR3nt: TGTGCCAGCAGTGAATTCGGACTAGCAGTAAGCACAGATACGCAGTATTTT
abundance: NA
d_gene: TRBD2
v_gene: TRBV6-1
j_gene: TRBJ2-3

CDR3aa: CASSYSEGDGYTF
CDR3nt: TGTGCCAGCAGTTACTCGGAAGGGGACGGCTACACCTTC
abundance: NA
d_gene: NA
v_gene: TRBV6-5
j_gene: TRBJ1-2

CDR3aa: CASLGQDQIYSGNTIYF
CDR3nt: TGTGCCAGCCTGGGACAGGACCAAATCTACTCTGGAAACACCATATATTTT
abundance: NA
d_gene: TRBD1
v_gene: TRBV2
j_gene: TRBJ1-3

CDR3aa: CASRSAVASTDTQYF
CDR3nt: TGTGCCAGCAGGTCCGCGGTTGCTAGCACAGATACGCAGTATTTT
abundance: NA
d_gene: NA
v_gene: TRBV27
j_gene: TRBJ2-3

CDR3aa: CASSEFGENSGRLRTDTQYF
CDR3nt: TGCGCCAGCAGTGAGTTTGGGGAGAATAGCGGGAGGTTGAGGACAGATACGCAGTATTTT
abundance: NA
d_gene: TRBD2
v_gene: TRBV10-2
j_gene: TRBJ2-3

CDR3aa: CASTKQGTAYGYTF
CDR3nt: TGTGCCAGCACCAAGCAGGGGACTGCTTATGGCTACACCTTC
abundance: NA
d_gene: NA
v_gene: TRBV28
j_gene: TRBJ1-2

CDR3aa: CASSLDRGGYTF
CDR3nt: TGTGCCAGCAGCCTAGACCGCGGGGGCTACACCTTC
abundance: NA
d_gene: NA
v_gene: TRBV28
j_gene: TRBJ1-2

CDR3aa: CASNEFKGARPDTQYF
CDR3nt: TGTGCCAGCAACGAATTTAAGGGGGCGCGTCCAGATACGCAGTATTTT
abundance: NA
d_gene: TRBD1
v_gene: TRBV28
j_gene: TRBJ2-3

CDR3aa: CASANRGSGQPQHF
CDR3nt: TGTGCCAGCGCAAACAGGGGATCGGGACAGCCCCAGCATTTT
abundance: NA
d_gene: TRBD1
v_gene: TRBV6-5
j_gene: TRBJ1-5

CDR3aa: CASSAGQGADF
CDR3nt: TGTGCCAGCAGTGCGGGACAGGGGGCTGACTTC
abundance: NA
d_gene: TRBD1
v_gene: TRBV2
j_gene: TRBJ2-4

CDR3aa: CAIRGGDLHEQYF
CDR3nt: TGTGCCATCAGGGGGGGGGATCTGCACGAGCAGTACTTC
abundance: NA
d_gene: TRBD2
v_gene: TRBV10-3
j_gene: TRBJ2-7

CDR3aa: CASSFLSGTNNEQFF
CDR3nt: TGTGCCAGCAGCTTCCTTAGCGGGACAAACAATGAGCAGTTCTTC
abundance: NA
d_gene: TRBD2
v_gene: TRBV11-2
j_gene: TRBJ2-1

CDR3aa: CASSPNILVSPYEQYF
CDR3nt: TGTGCCAGCAGCCCTAACATCCTAGTTTCTCCCTACGAGCAGTACTTC
abundance: once
d_gene: NA
v_gene: TRBV4-2
j_gene: TRBJ2-7

CDR3aa: CASSFLAGESSYNEQFF
CDR3nt: TGTGCCAGCAGCTTTCTAGCGGGAGAGAGCTCCTACAATGAGCAGTTCTTC
abundance: NA
d_gene: TRBD2
v_gene: TRBV7-6
j_gene: TRBJ2-1

CDR3aa: CASSFALDTQYF
CDR3nt: TGTGCCAGCAGTTTCGCCCTTGATACGCAGTATTTT
abundance: NA
d_gene: NA
v_gene: TRBV27
j_gene: TRBJ2-3

CDR3aa: CASSERVSGANVLTF
CDR3nt: TGTGCCAGCAGTGAAAGGGTCTCTGGGGCCAACGTCCTGACTTTC
abundance: once
d_gene: NA
v_gene: TRBV6-1
j_gene: TRBJ2-6

CDR3aa: CASSRDIAEAFF
CDR3nt: TGTGCCAGTAGCCGGGATATAGCTGAAGCTTTCTTT
abundance: NA
d_gene: NA
v_gene: TRBV19
j_gene: TRBJ1-1

CDR3aa: CASTFQGSNQPQHF
CDR3nt: TGTGCCAGCACCTTTCAGGGTAGCAATCAGCCCCAGCATTTT
abundance: NA
d_gene: NA
v_gene: TRBV28
j_gene: TRBJ1-5

CDR3aa: CATSFQEGARSPLHF
CDR3nt: TGTGCCACCAGCTTTCAGGAGGGGGCGCGTTCACCCCTCCACTTT
abundance: NA
d_gene: TRBD1
v_gene: TRBV15
j_gene: TRBJ1-6

CDR3aa: CASSVGLGDEQFF
CDR3nt: TGTGCCAGCAGCGTTGGACTAGGGGATGAGCAGTTCTTC
abundance: NA
d_gene: TRBD2
v_gene: TRBV9
j_gene: TRBJ2-1

CDR3aa: CASSIRDANQPQHF
CDR3nt: TGTGCCAGTAGTATCCGAGACGCAAATCAGCCCCAGCATTTT
abundance: NA
d_gene: NA
v_gene: TRBV19
j_gene: TRBJ1-5

CDR3aa: CASSLAFLDRSAEAFF
CDR3nt: TGTGCCAGCAGCTTAGCCTTCTTAGACAGGAGCGCTGAAGCTTTCTTT
abundance: NA
d_gene: NA
v_gene: TRBV7-9
j_gene: TRBJ1-1

CDR3aa: CAWTGVYGYTF
CDR3nt: TGTGCCTGGACAGGGGTCTATGGCTACACCTTC
abundance: once
d_gene: NA
v_gene: TRBV30
j_gene: TRBJ1-2